This T cell receptor (beta chain) came from a study of neurological immune-mediated disorders (dated by TCRdb to the late 2010s). Describing the broader study: Among the approximately 35 multiple sclerosis patients, relapsing-remitting MS accounted for about 31 and secondary progressive MS accounted for 3. Alongside PBMC samples, the set of 106 TCR-beta libraries contained longitudinal samples, technical triplicates, and paired CD4+ and CD8+ T-cell subsets that had been sorted. Using UMI-based sequencing, the study compared peripheral blood TCR-beta repertoires from patients with HTLV-I-associated myelopathy (HAM/TSP), patients with multiple sclerosis, and healthy controls. The cohort included approximately 70 subjects: roughly 15 with HAM/TSP, approximately 34 with multiple sclerosis, and some 20 healthy controls.

To synthesize cDNA, template-switch 5'RACE was performed with a primer carrying a 10-nucleotide random unique molecular identifier so that each TCR transcript was tagged. Over 190 million TCR-beta sequences, covering 15-18 subjects, were produced in each sequencing run. The RNeasy kit was used to extract total RNA. The KAPA Real-time Library Amplification kit was used to amplify TCR-beta VDJ regions with primers targeting the TCR constant region and the 5'RACE anchor. A first PCR added sample indexes and Illumina adaptors, after which a second PCR increased the library yield. After Ampure bead purification, the TCR product of roughly 650 bp was size-selected on a 2% E-gel SizeSelection system. Before pooling, library quality was checked on a Bioanalyzer, concentration was measured with Qubit, and libraries were quantified with the Kapa Library Quantification kit. An Illumina HiSeq 2500 was used to sequence the libraries paired-end at 2 x 150 bp. To increase sequence diversity, 25-30% phiX was spiked into each library pool. Per the authors' processing: The quality-filtered reads were processed with the UMI-based MiGEC pipeline, whose error correction step removed more than 80% of the raw TCR sequences. VDJ genes were aligned to IMGT germline references, and each clonotype was defined by a unique CDR3 amino acid sequence together with V-J genes. Clonal expansion, Shannon diversity, and CDR3 relatedness (CalcPairwiseDistances, ClusterSamples) were evaluated with VDJtools, and phylogenetic trees were built with CLCbio workbench. A clone was classed as expanded if it had 8 or more unique UMIs, a cutoff based on coefficient-of-variation modelling across technical triplicates. TCRdb trimmed the raw reads at Q25, called clones with MiXCR and kept productive beta chains. Rows with one shared CDR3 protein collapse into an entry with the most common genes and DNA. None of the V and J calls come from the authors' own analysis; TCRdb made them. The sample contains about 120,000 distinct CDR3 sequences, roughly 3.2% of them found a single time. Jointly, the top ten make up 1% to 1.5% of the sample.

Sequences DFQATT (CDR1) and SNEGSKA (CDR2) are obtained from the germline V gene (reference sequence). A distance of 8 bases separates the germline ends of V and J, which lose 5 bases and 6 bases respectively. The CDR3 covers 11 residues, taking in both the cysteine and the phenylalanine. The kept DNA is CDR3 alone, 33 bases in frame from the first base. The table lists this clonotype with many counts. Its antigen remains undetermined. No quality values exist for individual bases; no much larger clone is one base distant. Overall results and qualifications from the work: Across subjects, expanded clones never shared an identical CDR3 amino acid sequence, which suggests that the TCR-beta repertoires in every group were private. TCR clonal expansion was highest in HAM/TSP patients and lowest in MS patients, with MS patients falling below even healthy controls. No clinical or MRI features were associated with the MS cluster, and the authors said that larger cohorts are needed. Repertoires from 18 of 34 MS patients were grouped by phylogenetic analysis into a cluster of related CDR3 sequences, suggesting a possible repertoire-level signature.

Libraries from unsorted PBMCs were made from 2 million PBMCs kept in RNAlater at -80 degrees C until RNA extraction. Multiple sclerosis patients were enrolled in a US clinical protocol under which disease progression was evaluated by magnetic resonance imaging. Peripheral blood underwent Ficoll-Hypaque density gradient centrifugation to isolate PBMCs, which were then cryopreserved in liquid nitrogen. This clonotype originated in a woman aged 30 to 39 with multiple sclerosis. The sample taken for sequencing was PBMCs. The chain employs TRBV20-1 and TRBJ1-5; TRBD1 is a weak D gene call, 5 bases matching. The DNA sequence is as follows: TGCAGTGCTGGCAGGGTTCAGCCCCAGCATTTT. Protein translation: CSAGRVQPQHF.